The entry below describes one T cell receptor (beta chain). This specimen belongs to a study of blood T cell repertoires in COVID-19. In the study overall: COVID-19 samples, acute and convalescent, were from the United States, Italy and Spain.

The CDR3 totals 16 residues. With V trimmed by 6 bases and J by 2 bases, 10 bases remained unmatched. Per germline, CDR1 LNHDA and CDR2 SQIVND (reference sequence). Using immunoSEQ multiplex PCR, the repertoire was profiled, and TCRdb retains in-frame clones only, with some absent. There are approximately 110,000 clones in the sample; roughly 69% occur only once, and about 6% lies in the top ten. This receptor was taken from an older man with acute or convalescent COVID-19. The sequencing sample was made of peripheral blood. This chain links TRBV19 with TRBJ2-5; 9 bases are a match to TRBD2. The CDR3 nucleotides are TGTGCCAGTAGCCATCAACTAGCGGGCGCACAAGAGACCCAGTACTTC. This gives the protein CASSHQLAGAQETQYF.